This T cell receptor beta chain was retrieved from a study of blood T cell repertoires in COVID-19. Study-level background: The United States, Italy and Spain provided the acute and convalescent COVID-19 samples. Sample material is recorded as cDNA or gDNA derived from T cells, B-cell-depleted T cells, or PBMCs.

Per the germline V gene, CDR1 is SGDLS and CDR2 is YYNGEE. J lost 3 bases, V lost 3 bases, and 6 bases had no gene match. The CDR3 covers 16 residues. The authors' processing: Reference gene primer amplification yielded estimated nucleated cell counts. Repertoires were generated with immunoSEQ multiplex PCR, while TCRdb's copy carries only in-frame clones and drops some. The D gene and trimming were derived from the DNA, and the V and J assignments and clone size from that table. The sample yields tens of thousands of clones, 70% to 80% seen once. The clonotype originates from a man between 50 and 59 years old with active or convalescent COVID-19. Input material: peripheral blood. The chain is built from TRBV9 and TRBJ2-3; 11 bases line up with TRBD2. The CDR3 DNA follows: TGTGCCAGCAGCGATGCTAGCGGGGGGCCTACAGATACGCAGTATTTT. Translating it yields CASSDASGGPTDTQYF.